This TCR beta chain was identified in a study of cytomegalovirus exposure and HLA in healthy donors. Study-level information: For the approximately 390 genotyped donors, about 81% fell within the Caucasian-associated ancestry cluster.

Study-level findings and limits: Presence/absence analyses treated sequencing depth as roughly uniform across donors. Sequencing had likely introduced a cluster of highly shared sequence variants as an artifact. Information on immune exposure was restricted to one variable (CMV serostatus).

13 Jbeta primers and 60 Vbeta primers were used for the PCR. Libraries were prepared by immunoSEQ multiplex PCR; TCRdb keeps only in-frame clonotypes and omits some of them. The sample totals 55,000 or so clones; its top ten clones hold about 11%. A note on this clone: The target antigen is unknown.

Per germline, CDR1 MNHNY and CDR2 SVGAGI (reference sequence). With V trimmed by 2 bases and J by 0 bases, 4 bases remained unmatched. The CDR3 runs to 15 residues. Material for sequencing was PBMCs. This TCR came from a woman aged 50 to 60 in good health and CMV-seropositive. J is TRBJ2-7 and V is TRBV6-6; TRBD2 matches at 7 bases. In DNA form, the CDR3 reads TGTGCCAGCAGTTACCCAGCGGGGAGCTCCTACGAGCAGTACTTC. Its protein product is CASSYPAGSSYEQYF.